The source of this T cell receptor (beta chain) is a study of read filtering for tumor transcriptome and immune sequencing. About the study: Mean patient age was roughly 66 years, range roughly 47 to 90; 16 to 20 male, about 15 female. After DNase treatment, RNA was made into whole-transcriptome libraries.

Trimming removed 6 bases from V and 7 bases from J, with 18 bases in between. The germline CDR1 and CDR2 sequences are MNHEY and SVGEGT. The CDR3 is 15 residues long. Study-level findings and limits: IR-seq and RNA-seq agreed better without single-read clonotypes.

Turning to this clonotype: As yet, its antigen is unknown.

The library was built from about 370 ng RNA with molecular barcoded adaptors for alpha/delta and beta/gamma chains. Via MiXCR, TCRdb re-called the reads, giving one row per CDR3 protein. The sample lists tens of thousands of distinct CDR3 sequences; 13% to 15% were seen once. The chain uses TRBV6-2 or TRBV6-3 and TRBJ2-2; D may be TRBD1 (6 bases). This sequence originates from a donor over 35 with multiple myeloma. Material: a population of CD138-negative cells sorted from bone marrow. The CDR3 loop reads CASSKTAGADGELFF. CDR3 nucleotides: TGTGCCAGCAGCAAAACCGCAGGGGCCGACGGGGAGCTGTTTTTT.